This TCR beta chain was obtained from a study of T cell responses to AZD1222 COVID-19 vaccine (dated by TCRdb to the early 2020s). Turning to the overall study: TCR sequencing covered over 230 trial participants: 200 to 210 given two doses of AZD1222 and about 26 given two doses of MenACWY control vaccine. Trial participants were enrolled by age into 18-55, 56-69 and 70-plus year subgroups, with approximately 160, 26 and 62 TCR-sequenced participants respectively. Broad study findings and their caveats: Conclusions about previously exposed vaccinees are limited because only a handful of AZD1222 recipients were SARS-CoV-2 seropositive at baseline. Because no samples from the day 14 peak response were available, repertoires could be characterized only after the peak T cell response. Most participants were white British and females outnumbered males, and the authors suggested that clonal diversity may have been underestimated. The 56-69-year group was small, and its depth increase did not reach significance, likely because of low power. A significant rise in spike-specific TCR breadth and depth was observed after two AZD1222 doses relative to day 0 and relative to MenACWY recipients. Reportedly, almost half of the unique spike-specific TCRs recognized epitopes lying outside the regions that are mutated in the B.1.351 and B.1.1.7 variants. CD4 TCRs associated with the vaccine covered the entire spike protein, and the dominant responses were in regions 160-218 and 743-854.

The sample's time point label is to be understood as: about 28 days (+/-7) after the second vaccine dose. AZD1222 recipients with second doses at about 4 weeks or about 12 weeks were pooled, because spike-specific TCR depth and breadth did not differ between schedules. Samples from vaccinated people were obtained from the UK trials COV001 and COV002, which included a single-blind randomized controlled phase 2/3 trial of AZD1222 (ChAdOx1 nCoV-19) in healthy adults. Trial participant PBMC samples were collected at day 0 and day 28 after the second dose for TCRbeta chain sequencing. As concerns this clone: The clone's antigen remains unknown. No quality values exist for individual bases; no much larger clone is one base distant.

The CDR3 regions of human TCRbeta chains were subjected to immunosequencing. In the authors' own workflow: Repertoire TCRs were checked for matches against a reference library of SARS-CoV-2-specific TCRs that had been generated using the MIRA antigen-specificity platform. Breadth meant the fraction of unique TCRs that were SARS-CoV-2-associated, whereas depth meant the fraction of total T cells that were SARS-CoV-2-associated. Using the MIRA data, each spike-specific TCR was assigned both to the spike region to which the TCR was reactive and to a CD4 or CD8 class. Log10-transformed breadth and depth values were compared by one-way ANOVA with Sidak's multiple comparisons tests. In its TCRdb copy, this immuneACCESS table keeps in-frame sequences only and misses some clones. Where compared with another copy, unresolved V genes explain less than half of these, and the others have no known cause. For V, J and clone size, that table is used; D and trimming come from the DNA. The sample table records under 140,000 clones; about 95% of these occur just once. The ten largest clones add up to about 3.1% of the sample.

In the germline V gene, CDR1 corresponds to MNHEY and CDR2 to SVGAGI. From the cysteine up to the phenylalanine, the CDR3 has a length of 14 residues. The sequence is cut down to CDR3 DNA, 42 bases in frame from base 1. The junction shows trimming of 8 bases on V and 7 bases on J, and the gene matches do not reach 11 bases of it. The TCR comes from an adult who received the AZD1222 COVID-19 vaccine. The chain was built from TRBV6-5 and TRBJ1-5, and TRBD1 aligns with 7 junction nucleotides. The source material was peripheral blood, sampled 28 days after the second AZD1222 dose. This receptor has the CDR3 CASGPGGFEQPQHF. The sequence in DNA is TGTGCCAGCGGACCAGGGGGGTTCGAGCAGCCCCAGCATTTT.